Following are 26 T cell receptor beta chains from one sample sequenced in a study of blood T cell repertoires in COVID-19. The assay was immunoSEQ multiplex PCR, and TCRdb's table has in-frame clones only and misses some. This table has 150,000 to 250,000 clones, 75% to 85% appearing once. Sequencing was done on a sample of PBMCs or T cells enriched from blood (not recorded which). The receptors originated from a middle-aged man who had recovered from COVID-19.

V gene TRBV5-1 combines with J gene TRBJ2-1, with 10 bases aligning to TRBD1. The J segment lost 6 bases and the V segment lost 0 bases, leaving 9 bases of the junction unmatched. This CDR3 region has 17 residues. Germline V gene lookup returns CDR1 SGHRS and CDR2 YFSETQ. The CDR3: CASSLVGTGAQGNEQFF. In nucleotides, the CDR3 is TGCGCCAGCAGCTTGGTGGGGACAGGGGCCCAGGGCAATGAGCAGTTCTTC.

This clone is a singleton in its sample. The CDR3 sequence is CASSLSTLGDEKLFF. In DNA, the CDR3 is TGTGCCAGCAGCTTGTCAACCCTCGGGGATGAAAAACTGTTTTTT. The genes are TRBV7-2 and TRBJ1-4; D gene uncertain. Trimming shortened V by 3 bases and J by 6 bases, and 14 bases separated the two germline ends. The CDR3 runs 15 residues. Germline lookup yields CDR1 SGHTA and CDR2 FQGNSA.

This clone was counted between two and nine times. The CDR3 is CASSLVGLNEKLFF. Here the CDR3 DNA reads TGTGCCAGCAGTTTAGTGGGGCTTAATGAAAAACTGTTTTTT. The chain has TRBV28 and TRBJ1-4, with a tentative D call TRBD1 (5 bases). The germline V and J ends were trimmed by 2 bases and 4 bases, with 8 bases remaining between them. This CDR3 region has 14 residues. Germline loops: CDR1 MDHEN, CDR2 SYDVKM.

The CDR3 reads CASSASGTGDTEAFF. The CDR3 DNA reads TGTGCCAGTAGTGCCTCCGGGACAGGGGACACTGAAGCTTTCTTT. The rearrangement links TRBV19 to TRBJ1-1, with 10 bases aligning to TRBD1. V shed 5 bases and J 3 bases; nucleotides not matched to a gene: 6. The CDR3 runs to 15 residues. The germline V gene has CDR1 LNHDA and CDR2 SQIVND (reference sequence). Together with reference TRBV19 and TRBJ1-1, the CDR3 gives the full variable domain: DGGITQSPKYLFRKEGQNVTLSCEQNLNHDAMYWYRQDPGQGLRLIYYSQIVNDFQKGDIAEGYSVSREKKESFPLTVTSAQKNPTAFYLCASSASGTGDTEAFFGQGTRLTVV.

The CDR3 DNA reads as TGTGCCAGCAGCAACTCAGGCACTGAAGCTTTCTTT. Its protein product is CASSNSGTEAFF. The rearrangement uses TRBV6-5 and TRBJ1-1; D not certain. CDR3 length: 12 amino acids. Germline assignment: CDR1 MNHEY and CDR2 SVGAGI. V lost 6 bases and J 4 bases, leaving 9 bases between the germline ends.

By share, this clone ranks as medium-sized. The chain carries TRBV28 and TRBJ2-2; D is unresolved. Trimming took 8 bases from V and 7 from J, leaving 29 bases between them. This CDR3 contains 18 residues. The germline V gene has CDR1 MDHEN and CDR2 SYDVKM. Written as DNA, the CDR3 is TGTGCCAGCTCCAAAGCCACCGGAGAGGAATACCTAGTCGGGGAGCTGTTTTTT. Residues: CASSKATGEEYLVGELFF.

This chain joins TRBV19 and TRBJ2-3; weak D call: TRBD2 (6 bases). The V gene lost 3 bases and the J gene lost 0 bases, with 16 bases spanning the gap. Looked up from germline, CDR1 is LNHDA and CDR2 is SQIVND (reference sequence). The length of the CDR3 is 17 residues. The CDR3 loop reads CASSMGLADSSTDTQYF. The CDR3 DNA is TGTGCCAGTAGTATGGGATTAGCGGATTCTAGCACAGATACGCAGTATTTT.

The V gene is TRBV6-5, the J gene TRBJ2-5; 8 nucleotides line up with TRBD1. From germline, CDR1 is MNHEY and CDR2 SVGAGI. Losses at the gene ends were 7 bases for V and 0 bases for J; bases not matched to a gene: 4. The CDR3 runs 14 residues. CDR3 loop: CASNRGRYQETQYF. CDR3 DNA sequence: TGTGCCAGCAACAGGGGGAGGTACCAAGAGACCCAGTACTTC.

A few counts support this clone. This chain joins TRBV28 and TRBJ1-6; weak D call: TRBD1 (5 bases). The V end was cut by 2 bases, the J end by 12 bases, with 17 bases between. This CDR3 comprises 15 residues. Germline V CDR1 and CDR2: MDHEN, SYDVKM. The CDR3 here is CASSLRAGPKGPLHF. DNA for the CDR3: TGTGCCAGCAGTTTACGTGCAGGGCCAAAGGGACCCCTCCACTTT.

This clone has more than one count but fewer than ten. J is TRBJ1-5 and V is TRBV7-2; D is unclear. CDR1 is SGHTA, CDR2 FQGNSA, per germline. The CDR3 totals 15 residues. V was clipped by 5 bases and J by 3 bases, with 14 bases between them. The CDR3 bases are TGTGCCAGCAGCCTAGTTGGAGATTTCAATCAGCCCCAGCATTTT. Amino acids: CASSLVGDFNQPQHF. The full variable domain, completed using reference TRBV7-2 and TRBJ1-5, is GAGVSQSPSNKVTEKGKDVELRCDPISGHTALYWYRQSLGQGLEFLIYFQGNSAPDKSGLPSDRFSAERTGGSVSTLTIQRTQQEDSAVYLCASSLVGDFNQPQHFGDGTRLSIL.

The chain recombines TRBV5-6 with TRBJ1-5, with 10 bases lining up with TRBD1. CDR1 and CDR2 from the germline V gene are SGHDT and YYEEEE. The CDR3 is made up of 14 amino acids. J gave up 6 bases and V 0 bases, and 0 bases lay outside the gene matches. CDR3 sequence reads: CASSLGTGGQPQHF. The CDR3, as DNA: TGTGCCAGCAGCTTGGGGACAGGGGGTCAGCCCCAGCATTTT.

The chain combines TRBV12-3 or TRBV12-4 with TRBJ1-4; D perhaps matches TRBD1 (6 bases). This CDR3 region has 13 residues. V was shortened by 6 bases and J by 1 base, with 6 bases between the two germline ends. The CDR3 coding sequence is TGTGCCAGCAGACAGGGAACTAATGAAAAACTGTTTTTT. Translation gives CASRQGTNEKLFF.

The CDR3 spells CAWGTSYGYTF. CDR3 nucleotides: TGTGCCTGGGGGACTTCTTATGGCTACACCTTC. This chain connects TRBV30 to TRBJ1-2; maybe TRBD1 (5 bases). The CDR3 is 11 residues long. Trimming cost V 5 bases and J 5 bases, with 9 bases left between them. Germline CDR1 and CDR2: GTSNPN and SVGIG (reference sequence).

The rearrangement links TRBV28 to TRBJ2-1, with 7 bases fitting TRBD2. This CDR3 is built from 14 residues. The V gene's germline CDR1 is MDHEN and CDR2 SYDVKM. Losses at the gene ends were 3 bases for V and 9 bases for J; bases not matched to a gene: 8. The CDR3 DNA follows: TGTGCCAGCAGTTTGATAGCGGGCTCCTCTGAGCAGTTCTTC. This codes for CASSLIAGSSEQFF.

The V gene is TRBV27, the J gene TRBJ2-1; tentatively, D is TRBD2 (5 bases). Germline V gene sequence: CDR1 MNHEY, CDR2 SMNVEV (reference sequence). Trimming cost V 6 bases and J 4 bases, with 13 bases left between them. There are 14 residues in the CDR3. CDR3 sequence reads: CASSPPGIYNEQFF. CDR3 nucleotide sequence: TGTGCCAGCAGCCCTCCGGGAATATACAATGAGCAGTTCTTC.

This rearrangement joins TRBV15 to TRBJ2-5; tentatively, D is TRBD2 (6 bases). The CDR3 totals 16 residues. Per the germline V gene, CDR1 is LNHNV and CDR2 is YYDKDF (reference sequence). Between the trimmed V and J ends, which lost 0 bases and 3 bases, there was a span of 14 bases. CDR3 amino acids: CATSRDPGAPEETQYF. The CDR3, as DNA: TGTGCCACCAGCAGAGATCCGGGAGCTCCGGAAGAGACCCAGTACTTC.

There are a few counts of this clone. The V call is TRBV19, the J call TRBJ2-1, with TRBD2 matching over 14 bases. Germline V gene data show CDR1 as LNHDA and CDR2 as SQIVND (reference sequence). The V segment lost 6 bases and the J segment 3 bases; nucleotides outside the gene matches: 4. The CDR3 loop spans 16 amino acids. CDR3 bases: TGTGCCAGTAGGGAAGGGACTAGCGGGGGCTACAATGAGCAGTTCTTC. Translation gives CASREGTSGGYNEQFF.

The rearrangement links TRBV4-3 to TRBJ1-5; no clear D. Germline CDR1 reads LGHNA; CDR2 reads YSLEER. This CDR3 is 16 amino acids long. The V gene lost 1 base and the J gene lost 1 base, with 11 bases spanning the gap. The CDR3 loop reads CASSQGPAVSNQPQHF. As DNA, the CDR3 is TGCGCCAGCAGCCAAGGTCCAGCGGTCAGCAATCAGCCCCAGCATTTT.

The J gene is TRBJ2-3, the V gene TRBV5-1, with a possible D match to TRBD2 (7 bases). In germline, CDR1 is SGHRS, CDR2 YFSETQ. V was cut by 0 bases and J by 2 bases, with 22 bases left in between. The CDR3 loop spans 19 amino acids. CDR3 sequence (DNA): TGCGCCAGCAGCTTGGTTCCCTCGGGGGCGGGAGACACCACAGATACGCAGTATTTT. Translated, it gives CASSLVPSGAGDTTDTQYF.

The chain combines TRBV27 with TRBJ1-4; 7 bases are a match to TRBD1. Trimming took 3 bases from V and 7 from J; bases not matched to a gene: 5. CDR3 length: 14 residues. CDR1 and CDR2 from the germline V gene are MNHEY and SMNVEV (reference sequence). Written as DNA, the CDR3 is TGTGCCAGCAGTTTCGGACAGGCGGGTGAAAAACTGTTTTTT. Translated: CASSFGQAGEKLFF.

The chain links TRBV24-1 to TRBJ2-1; maybe TRBD2 (5 bases). This CDR3 is 13 amino acids long. CDR1 is KGHDR and CDR2 is SFDVKD in the germline V gene. V lost 7 bases and J lost 6, with 12 bases in between. The DNA for the CDR3 is TGTGCCACCAGGCTAGAGGCGGGCAATGAGCAGTTCTTC. Amino acids: CATRLEAGNEQFF.

V is TRBV10-3 and J is TRBJ1-5, with 10 nucleotides matching TRBD1. This CDR3 has 14 amino acids. Germline assignment: CDR1 ENHRY and CDR2 SYGVKD. The ends lost 5 bases at V and 5 bases at J; junction bases unmatched: 3. Written as DNA, the CDR3 is TGTGCCATCAGTCCTGACAGGGGGCATCAGCCCCAGCATTTT. It specifies CAISPDRGHQPQHF.

The genes are TRBV5-6 and TRBJ1-5, with TRBD1 matching over 7 bases. The germline gives CDR1 SGHDT, CDR2 YYEEEE. J gave up 3 bases and V 0 bases, and 3 bases lay outside the gene matches. The CDR3 is 15 residues long. CDR3 amino acids: CASSLDRGYNQPQHF. The CDR3 DNA follows: TGTGCCAGCAGCTTGGACAGGGGATACAATCAGCCCCAGCATTTT. Complete variable domain (other parts from reference TRBV5-6 and TRBJ1-5): DAGVTQSPTHLIKTRGQQVTLRCSPKSGHDTVSWYQQALGQGPQFIFQYYEEEERQRGNFPDRFSGHQFPNYSSELNVNALLLGDSALYLCASSLDRGYNQPQHFGDGTRLSIL.

This chain uses TRBV4-2 with TRBJ1-2; D not certain. V was trimmed by 0 bases and J by 4 bases, leaving 12 bases between them. The CDR3 has 15 amino acids. Germline CDR1 LGHNA, CDR2 YNFKEQ. The CDR3 sequence: CASSQDGKGGYGYTF. CDR3 in DNA: TGTGCCAGCAGCCAAGATGGGAAAGGAGGCTATGGCTACACCTTC.

This sequence joins TRBV9 and TRBJ2-2; possible D gene TRBD2, 6 bases. The CDR3 length is 15 residues. Germline CDR1 is SGDLS and CDR2 is YYNGEE. The V end was cut by 1 base, the J end by 6 bases, with 13 bases between. Here the CDR3 DNA reads TGTGCCAGCAGCGTAACGGGAGCACTGGCCGGGGAGCTGTTTTTT. It is translated as CASSVTGALAGELFF. Full variable domain (rest looked up from reference TRBV9 and TRBJ2-2): DSGVTQTPKHLITATGQRVTLRCSPRSGDLSVYWYQQSLDQGLQFLIQYYNGEERAKGNILERFSAQQFPDLHSELNLSSLELGDSALYFCASSVTGALAGELFFGEGSRLTVL.

This clone turned up a few times. This CDR3 is CASSFESVKNIQYF. The CDR3 DNA reads as TGTGCCAGCAGCTTCGAGTCCGTCAAAAACATTCAGTACTTC. The chain has TRBV5-6 and TRBJ2-4; D remains ambiguous. The germline V gene encodes CDR1 SGHDT and CDR2 YYEEEE. With 2 bases removed from V and 3 bases from J, the gap between germline ends came to 9 bases. The CDR3 spans 14 residues.